This T cell receptor (beta chain) was sequenced during a study of blood T cell repertoires in COVID-19. The overall study: Donors in the United States, Italy and Spain gave samples during acute or convalescent COVID-19. Sources were T cells, B-cell-depleted T cells, or PBMCs; the material itself was cDNA or gDNA.

V was trimmed by 3 bases and J by 0 bases, leaving 8 bases between them. Per the germline V gene, CDR1 is KGHSH and CDR2 is LQKENI. The CDR3 runs to 14 residues. Original methodology: The authors estimated nucleated cell counts from reference gene primer amplification. Produced via immunoSEQ multiplex PCR; TCRdb's table is partial and in-frame only. V and J calls and clone size are as listed in that table; D and trimming were resolved from the DNA. The sample holds 200,000 to 250,000 clones, under 90% seen once. Cohort assignment relied on participant-reported clinical history. A note on this clone: At the DNA level, this CDR3 is encoded by other sequences in the same sample as well.

This clonotype originated in a woman between 55 and 75 years old who had recovered from COVID-19. This chain links TRBV18 with TRBJ2-5; maybe TRBD1 (5 bases). Specimen: PBMCs or T cells enriched from blood (not recorded which). For the CDR3, the DNA is TGTGCCAGCTCACCCAACAGGTACCAAGAGACCCAGTACTTC. This codes for CASSPNRYQETQYF.